The present T cell receptor (beta chain) was sequenced within a study of T-cell reconstitution after alpha-beta-depleted transplantation in children. With 3 bases clipped from V and 3 bases from J, the junction kept 4 bases outside the gene matches. Germline CDR1 SGHRS, CDR2 YFSETQ. CDR3 length: 16 residues. This clonotype was found a few times. For TCRbeta, the library was prepared with unique molecular identifiers. TCRdb called the PCR reads again in MiXCR, with one record for every CDR3 protein. Found here are roughly 610,000 distinct CDR3 sequences, roughly a tenth of them singletons; the top ten hold 4% to 5%.

The chain links TRBV5-1 to TRBJ2-1; 12 positions match TRBD2. The source was PBMCs from the stem cell graft donor, collected from the stem cell graft. The clonotype was recovered from a human donor who donated a stem cell graft to a child with acute myeloid leukemia. CDR3 nucleotides: TGCGCCAGCAGCTCTAGCGGGAGGGCCGACTACAATGAGCAGTTCTTC. Translation gives CASSSSGRADYNEQFF.